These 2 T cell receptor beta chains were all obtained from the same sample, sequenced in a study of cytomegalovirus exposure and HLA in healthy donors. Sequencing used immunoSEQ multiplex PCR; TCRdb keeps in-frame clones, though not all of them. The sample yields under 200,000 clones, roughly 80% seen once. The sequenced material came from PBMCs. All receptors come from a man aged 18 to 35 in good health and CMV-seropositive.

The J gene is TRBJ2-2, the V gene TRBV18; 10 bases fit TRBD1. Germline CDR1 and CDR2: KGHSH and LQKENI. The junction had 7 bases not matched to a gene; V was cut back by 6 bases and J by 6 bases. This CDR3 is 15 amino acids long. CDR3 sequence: CASSPGTGEAGELFF. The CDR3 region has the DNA TGTGCCAGCTCCCCCGGGACAGGGGAAGCCGGGGAGCTGTTTTTT.

The CDR3: CASSLSGGNTGELFF. CDR3 in DNA: TGTGCCAGCAGCTTAAGCGGCGGGAACACCGGGGAGCTGTTTTTT. The chain links TRBV7-3 to TRBJ2-2; D unresolved. Germline CDR1 SGHTA, CDR2 FQGTGA. CDR3 size: 15 residues. V was shortened by 1 base and J by 1 base, with 7 bases between the two germline ends.